These 26 T cell receptor beta chains were all obtained from the same sample, sequenced in a study of neoadjuvant anti-PD-1 for oral cavity cancer. Libraries were prepared by immunoSEQ multiplex PCR; TCRdb keeps only in-frame clonotypes and omits some of them. The data show roughly 23,000 clones, 45% seen once. The sample's time point: after neoadjuvant nivolumab, at surgical resection. The specimen was tumor tissue, collected after nivolumab (anti-PD-1) treatment. The receptors shown here come from a person aged 35 to 85 with oral cavity squamous cell carcinoma.

V is TRBV6-5 and J is TRBJ1-6, with D hard to call. Trimming removed 5 bases from V and 4 bases from J, with 9 bases in between. Germline CDR1 reads MNHEY; CDR2 reads SVGAGI. The CDR3 is made up of 14 amino acids. The CDR3 region is CASSPVRYNSPLHF. The DNA for the CDR3 is TGTGCCAGCAGTCCGGTTAGATATAATTCACCCCTCCACTTT.

The CDR3 DNA is TGTGCCAGTAGAGGGGACACCACAGATACGCAGTATTTT. It specifies CASRGDTTDTQYF. This chain joins TRBV19 and TRBJ2-3; a possible D gene is TRBD1 (6 bases). Trimming removed 6 bases from V and 2 bases from J, with 9 bases in between. Germline assignment: CDR1 LNHDA and CDR2 SQIVND (reference sequence). This CDR3 is 13 amino acids long.

The chain carries TRBV19 and TRBJ1-2; a weak D match, TRBD1 (6 bases). V was shortened by 4 bases and J by 7 bases, with 19 bases between the two germline ends. The germline CDR1 and CDR2 sequences are LNHDA and SQIVND (reference sequence). This CDR3 spans 15 amino acids. The CDR3: CASSTTRGSPRGYTF. As DNA, the CDR3 is TGTGCCAGTAGTACAACCAGGGGATCCCCTCGTGGCTACACCTTC. Full variable domain (rest looked up from reference TRBV19 and TRBJ1-2): DGGITQSPKYLFRKEGQNVTLSCEQNLNHDAMYWYRQDPGQGLRLIYYSQIVNDFQKGDIAEGYSVSREKKESFPLTVTSAQKNPTAFYLCASSTTRGSPRGYTFGSGTRLTVV.

This clone occurred a few times. The chain couples TRBV7-9 to TRBJ1-1; D unresolved. Germline CDR1 and CDR2: SEHNR and FQNEAQ (reference sequence). The CDR3 consists of 13 residues. Trimming removed 1 base from V and 3 bases from J, with 6 bases in between. The CDR3 region has the DNA TGTGCCAGCAGCTTAGGAGAGGACACTGAAGCTTTCTTT. This encodes CASSLGEDTEAFF.

In its sample, this clone was seen a few times. The chain employs TRBV6-5 and TRBJ2-2; D not resolved. V was cut by 4 bases and J by 7 bases, with 7 bases left in between. Germline CDR1 is MNHEY and CDR2 is SVGAGI. CDR3 size: 12 residues. The CDR3 nucleotides read TGTGCCAGCAGTTTATTTGGCGGGGAGCTGTTTTTT. Amino acids: CASSLFGGELFF.

The J gene is TRBJ2-7, the V gene TRBV5-4; D might be TRBD1 (6 bases). V lost 3 bases to trimming and J lost 4 bases, with 11 bases between them. This CDR3 region has 13 residues. Germline CDR1 SGHNT, CDR2 YYREEE (reference sequence). The CDR3 spells CASSSDTGYEQYF. In DNA, the CDR3 is TGTGCCAGCAGCTCGGATACAGGGTACGAGCAGTACTTC.

The chain joins TRBV7-2 to TRBJ2-3; 9 bases align to TRBD2. The trim removed 5 bases at V and 3 bases at J, leaving 9 bases unmatched. Germline lookup yields CDR1 SGHTA and CDR2 FQGNSA. The CDR3 runs 16 residues. The CDR3: CASSASSGARTDTQYF. The CDR3, as DNA: TGTGCCAGCAGCGCCTCTAGCGGGGCGAGGACAGATACGCAGTATTTT. The full variable domain, in which reference TRBV7-2 and TRBJ2-3 provide the parts outside the CDR3, is GAGVSQSPSNKVTEKGKDVELRCDPISGHTALYWYRQSLGQGLEFLIYFQGNSAPDKSGLPSDRFSAERTGGSVSTLTIQRTQQEDSAVYLCASSASSGARTDTQYFGPGTRLTVL.

The V and J genes are TRBV7-6 and TRBJ2-7, with D tentatively TRBD2 (5 bases). Germline lookup yields CDR1 SGHVS and CDR2 FNYEAQ. V gave up 0 bases and J gave up 0 bases, with 9 bases separating them. The CDR3 runs to 15 residues. This CDR3 is CASSLAAGGSYEQYF. DNA of the CDR3: TGTGCCAGCAGCTTAGCGGCGGGCGGCTCCTACGAGCAGTACTTC.

V and J are TRBV5-1 and TRBJ1-1; D ambiguous. Trimming shortened V by 0 bases and J by 3 bases, and 12 bases separated the two germline ends. Looked up from germline, CDR1 is SGHRS and CDR2 is YFSETQ. This CDR3 contains 15 residues. The CDR3, as DNA: TGCGCCAGCAGCTTGGCCGGGATTTATGACACTGAAGCTTTCTTT. As protein: CASSLAGIYDTEAFF.

The V gene is TRBV6-1, the J gene TRBJ2-5; D may be TRBD1 or TRBD2 (7 bases each). CDR1 is MNHNS, CDR2 SASEGT, per germline. The CDR3 contains 15 residues. V lost 6 bases and J lost 5, with 19 bases in between. CDR3 in DNA: TGTGCCAGCAGCCGGGCAGGGGGGGGCCTGGAGACCCAGTACTTC. It encodes CASSRAGGGLETQYF.

The rearrangement joins TRBV5-1 to TRBJ2-4; D is perhaps TRBD2 (5 bases). The CDR3 is 14 residues long. Trimming left V 4 bases short and J 6 bases short, with 14 bases between. The germline V gene encodes CDR1 SGHRS and CDR2 YFSETQ. DNA of the CDR3: TGCGCCAGCAGCCCAGAGAGGGCGGGAAACATTCAGTACTTC. Protein product: CASSPERAGNIQYF.

V gene TRBV7-9 combines with J gene TRBJ1-1; the D is unclear. The CDR3 is made up of 15 amino acids. V lost 1 base and J 3 bases, leaving 12 bases between the germline ends. Germline assignment: CDR1 SEHNR and CDR2 FQNEAQ (reference sequence). The CDR3 coding sequence is TGTGCCAGCAGCTTAGGAACAGTCCTTGACACTGAAGCTTTCTTT. Translating gives CASSLGTVLDTEAFF.

In its sample, this clone was seen many times. This chain connects TRBV6-5 to TRBJ1-1, with TRBD1 matching over 7 bases. CDR1 MNHEY and CDR2 SVGAGI come from the germline V gene. The CDR3 extends over 15 amino acids. Trimming cost V 7 bases and J 1 base; bases outside gene matches: 9. The DNA of the CDR3 is TGTGCCAGCAATCCACCACAGGGGCAGAACACTGAAGCTTTCTTT. Its translation: CASNPPQGQNTEAFF.

The chain links TRBV2 to TRBJ1-5; D uncertain. The CDR3 is 14 amino acids. Trimming shortened V by 1 base and J by 10 bases, and 14 bases separated the two germline ends. CDR1 is SNHLY, CDR2 FYNNEI, per germline. DNA for the CDR3: TGTGCCAGCAGTGAAGGGCAGAGGGTTGGACCCCAGCATTTT. Translation: CASSEGQRVGPQHF.

This clone turned up a few times. The chain employs TRBV27 and TRBJ2-7; a weak D match, TRBD1 (6 bases). Germline values: CDR1 MNHEY, CDR2 SMNVEV (reference sequence). This CDR3 region has 15 residues. With 6 bases removed from V and 1 base from J, the gap between germline ends came to 16 bases. CDR3 amino acids: CASRAGVYGSYEQYF. CDR3 nucleotides: TGTGCCAGCAGGGCAGGGGTTTACGGTTCCTACGAGCAGTACTTC.

This chain uses TRBV6-1 with TRBJ2-7; D may be TRBD2 (5 bases). Germline lookup yields CDR1 MNHNS and CDR2 SASEGT. The CDR3 loop spans 12 amino acids. Trimming took off 1 base at V and 4 bases at J, with 5 bases between the two ends. The CDR3 protein is CASSEGGYEQYF. The CDR3 nucleotides are TGTGCCAGCAGTGAAGGCGGGTACGAGCAGTACTTC.

The chain is built from TRBV2 and TRBJ2-3; 9 bases match TRBD2. Germline V lookup: CDR1 SNHLY, CDR2 FYNNEI. The CDR3 is made up of 15 amino acids. With 5 bases clipped from V and 1 base from J, the junction kept 4 bases outside the gene matches. The CDR3 loop reads CASSLAGARTDTQYF. CDR3 nucleotide sequence: TGTGCCAGCAGTTTAGCGGGGGCCCGCACAGATACGCAGTATTTT.

The chain links TRBV7-3 to TRBJ1-1; 9 bases agree with TRBD1. With V trimmed by 4 bases and J by 1 base, 4 bases remained unmatched. The CDR3 contains 15 residues. Germline V gene data show CDR1 as SGHTA and CDR2 as FQGTGA. The CDR3 is CASSSWDRENTEAFF. The CDR3 DNA sequence: TGTGCCAGCAGCTCCTGGGACAGGGAGAACACTGAAGCTTTCTTT.

V gene TRBV7-2 combines with J gene TRBJ1-1; D possibly corresponds to TRBD1 (5 bases). This CDR3 comprises 14 residues. The germline V gene encodes CDR1 SGHTA and CDR2 FQGNSA. With 3 bases removed from V and 6 bases from J, the gap between germline ends came to 14 bases. The chain's CDR3 is CASSFRGAKAEAFF. The CDR3 DNA follows: TGTGCCAGCAGCTTTAGGGGTGCAAAAGCTGAAGCTTTCTTT.

The chain employs TRBV5-1 and TRBJ1-1; D call uncertain. CDR3 length: 13 residues. The germline V gene encodes CDR1 SGHRS and CDR2 YFSETQ. V lost 1 base, J lost 1 base, and 5 bases lay in between. The CDR3 protein is CASSLTPNTEAFF. CDR3 bases: TGCGCCAGCAGCTTGACACCGAACACTGAAGCTTTCTTT.

This chain links TRBV25-1 with TRBJ2-1, with D hard to call. This CDR3 is built from 17 residues. The germline CDR1 and CDR2 sequences are MGHDK and SYGVNS. V was shortened by 0 bases and J by 0 bases, with 12 bases between the two germline ends. The CDR3, as DNA: TGTGCCAGCAGTGAATATAGGACCACTACCTCCTACAATGAGCAGTTCTTC. This sequence encodes CASSEYRTTTSYNEQFF.

The J gene is TRBJ2-5, the V gene TRBV5-1; 11 bases align to TRBD2. The CDR3 totals 15 residues. The V segment lost 5 bases and the J segment 2 bases; nucleotides outside the gene matches: 5. The germline V gene has CDR1 SGHRS and CDR2 YFSETQ. CDR3 loop: CASRITSGGQETQYF. CDR3 DNA sequence: TGCGCCAGCAGGATTACTAGCGGGGGACAAGAGACCCAGTACTTC.

This clone was seen a handful of times. V usage is TRBV30 and J usage is TRBJ1-2; D remains unclear. This CDR3 is built from 13 residues. Germline values: CDR1 GTSNPN, CDR2 SVGIG (reference sequence). Deletions cut 5 bases from V and 7 bases from J, with 17 bases between. CDR3 loop: CAWVGTPASGYTF. The DNA for the CDR3 is TGTGCCTGGGTCGGAACACCAGCGAGTGGCTACACCTTC.

The V call is TRBV6-1, the J call TRBJ2-7, with D possibly being TRBD1 or TRBD2 (5 bases each). Germline assignment: CDR1 MNHNS and CDR2 SASEGT. The CDR3 sequence is 15 residues long. Trimming stripped 4 bases from V and 0 bases from J, with 13 bases between. CDR3 amino acids: CASSGGSRSSYEQYF. As DNA, the CDR3 is TGTGCCAGCAGTGGGGGGTCAAGGAGCTCCTACGAGCAGTACTTC.

The chain is built from TRBV7-6 and TRBJ1-6; 10 bases agree with TRBD1. Germline V gives CDR1 SGHVS, CDR2 FNYEAQ. V lost 3 bases, J lost 8 bases, and 4 bases stayed unmatched. The CDR3 contains 15 residues. CDR3 bases: TGTGCCAGCAGCTTGGGACAGGGGAATCATTCACCCCTCCACTTT. Protein sequence: CASSLGQGNHSPLHF.

The rearrangement joins TRBV4-3 to TRBJ2-5; TRBD1 matches 10 bases. The CDR3 covers 19 residues. CDR1 and CDR2 (germline): LGHNA, YSLEER. V trimming: 1 base; J trimming: 5 bases; junction bases outside the gene matches: 16. CDR3 sequence (DNA): TGCGCCAGCAGCCAAGCCCCTTTCAGACAGGGGGCTGGGTGGGAGACCCAGTACTTC. Translated, it gives CASSQAPFRQGAGWETQYF.